These T cell receptor beta chains were read from a single sample in a study of glioma-infiltrating T cells after dendritic cell vaccination. The repertoire was sequenced with immunoSEQ multiplex PCR; TCRdb's copy has only in-frame clones and lacks some. The repertoire holds roughly 88,000 clones, with around four fifths as singletons. The input for sequencing was blood, taken after dendritic cell vaccination. These TCRs come from a human donor with glioblastoma. Each CDR3 is given with its conserved first and last residue. Fields, in order: J gene, V gene, CDR3 protein.

>TRBJ2-2|TRBV4-1
CASSQLLAGGLAGELFF
>TRBJ1-6|TRBV6-1
CAIKAGGLDNSPLHF
>TRBJ1-2|TRBV19
CASSNLDRVGGYTF
>TRBJ2-3|TRBV11-1
CASSLGAEGDTQYF
>TRBJ2-1|TRBV11-3
CASSPLGGEGNEQFF
>TRBJ2-7|TRBV2
CASSDGGYEQYF
>TRBJ1-2|TRBV6-6
CASSPKSNYGYTF
>TRBJ1-2|TRBV19
CASSMHRATQHGYTF
>TRBJ2-4|TRBV6-6
CASSTRGLEYF
>TRBJ2-3|TRBV5-1
CASSPFLRTASTDTQYF
>TRBJ1-3|TRBV6-5
CASSYSSRGGNTIYF
>TRBJ1-2|TRBV5-1
CASSLRGSGDYGYTF
>TRBJ1-5|TRBV5-3
CARSLAQGSNQPQHF
>TRBJ2-3|TRBV19
CASSISPQGTRADTQYF
>TRBJ2-5|TRBV19
CASTAGKTQYF
>TRBJ2-5|TRBV28
CASRGGVGTAWKEQETQYF
>TRBJ1-4|TRBV13
CASRAGGLNEKLFF
>TRBJ2-7|TRBV6-9
CASSSTGTSMYEQYF
>TRBJ1-2|TRBV4-2
CASSQDSGVYGYTF
>TRBJ2-1|TRBV29-1
CSAATGLADNEQFF
>TRBJ2-3|TRBV6-4
CASSRLGTDTQYF
>TRBJ1-1|TRBV5-6
CASSLVGSPNTEAFF
>TRBJ1-5|TRBV5-1
CASSATGNNQPQHF
>TRBJ1-1|TRBV7-9
CASSLANRGVNTEAFF
>TRBJ2-2|TRBV6-1
CASRTGQGTGELFF
>TRBJ2-1|TRBV11-3
CASSFGGTSGGAYNEQFF
>TRBJ2-1|TRBV15
CATSSISFPAYNEQFF
>TRBJ2-1|TRBV7-2
CASSSQQGLQFF
>TRBJ2-7|TRBV6-1
CASNPGTSGGWQYF
>TRBJ2-3|TRBV19
CASSIRGQGADTQYF
>TRBJ2-2|TRBV19
CASTLGANTGELFF
>TRBJ1-3|TRBV9
CASSSRGTSGNTIYF
>TRBJ1-1|TRBV7-9
CASSSTGSPNTEAFF
>TRBJ1-1|TRBV7-3
CASSLEGGRTEAFF
>TRBJ1-2|TRBV27
CASSFFPLGQGVDGYTF
>TRBJ2-2|TRBV5-1
CASSLRTNHGTGELFF
>TRBJ1-2|TRBV6-5
CASSYRGNNFYTF
>TRBJ1-1|TRBV9
CASSSHEGGFTEAFF
>TRBJ2-5|TRBV6-6
CASSRMGPGVETQYF
>TRBJ1-1|TRBV10-3
CAISEAAGTVNTEAFF
>TRBJ2-3|TRBV9
CASNGPAGFTDTQYF
>TRBJ1-2|TRBV6-5
CASSTRDRGTYGYTF
>TRBJ1-2|TRBV11-2
CASSLSSGFYTF
>TRBJ2-2|TRBV5-4
CASRGGGEYTGELFF
>TRBJ1-1|TRBV12-5
CASGLTGSGFF
>TRBJ2-1|TRBV5-1
CASNKGTLYNEQFF
>TRBJ2-1|TRBV5-1
CASSRGLNDNNEQFF
>TRBJ1-1|TRBV9
CASSVGSNLGNTEAFF
>TRBJ2-1|TRBV9
CASSKRGDPANEQFF
>TRBJ2-2|TRBV4-2
CASSQEDSAGTSGRGWNTGELFF
>TRBJ2-3|TRBV4-2
CASSRELAGDRTDTQYF
>TRBJ1-1|TRBV15
CATRLGAVNTEAFF
>TRBJ2-2|TRBV6-1
CASLPSSNGGELFF
>TRBJ2-5|TRBV29-1
CSVERTGVGETQYF
>TRBJ2-3|TRBV10-1
CASSDPAGAIDTQYF